Shown below are 26 T cell receptor beta chains from a single sample sequenced in a study of Graves' ophthalmopathy and Graves' hyperthyroidism. Amplified TCR beta CDR3 regions were obtained using RNA transcripts as template. A first-round RT-PCR used HTBI primers, followed by a second-round multiplex PCR. TCRdb analysed the multiplex PCR reads with MiXCR anew, one entry per CDR3 protein. The sample contains 300,000 to 350,000 distinct CDR3 sequences, 15% to 20% of which appear only once. The sequenced material came from peripheral blood. The receptors stem from an adult man with Graves' ophthalmopathy.

This clonotype came up many times. This rearrangement joins TRBV7-2 to TRBJ2-5; D assignment may be TRBD1 or TRBD2 (6 bases each). CDR1 and CDR2 (germline): SGHTA, FQGNSA. V was cut by 5 bases and J by 2 bases, with 15 bases left in between. The CDR3 has 15 amino acids. For the CDR3, the DNA is TGTGCCAGCAGCGTCCGCTGGGGGGCTCAAGAGACCCAGTACTTC. This encodes CASSVRWGAQETQYF.

The chain links TRBV19 to TRBJ2-7, with 9 bases that match TRBD2. Germline values: CDR1 LNHDA, CDR2 SQIVND (reference sequence). The CDR3 runs to 17 residues. Trimming at V came to 3 bases and at J to 7 bases, leaving 16 bases not matched to a gene. CDR3 DNA sequence: TGTGCCAGTAGTATCGTGTGGTCTAGCGGGGTAGACGTTGAGCAGTACTTC. Protein product: CASSIVWSSGVDVEQYF.

In this sample, this clonotype turned up many times. The V gene is TRBV28, the J gene TRBJ1-5; D ambiguous. Trimming removed 5 bases at V and 0 bases at J, with 8 bases between. The germline V gene has CDR1 MDHEN and CDR2 SYDVKM. The CDR3 extends over 14 amino acids. This chain's CDR3 is CASSARNSNQPQHF. CDR3 DNA sequence: TGTGCCAGCAGTGCCCGTAATAGCAATCAGCCCCAGCATTTT.

This clonotype was observed many times. The chain joins TRBV28 to TRBJ1-2; no clear D gene. There are 11 residues in the CDR3. V lost 11 bases, J lost 4 bases, and 11 bases lay in between. Germline V gene data show CDR1 as MDHEN and CDR2 as SYDVKM. CDR3: CASIGSYGYTF. In nucleotides, the CDR3 is TGTGCCTCCATCGGGAGCTATGGCTACACCTTC.

A remark on this clonotype: It may be a read error: a sequence one base away is much more abundant. The chain employs TRBV25-1 and TRBJ1-1; D is undetermined. This CDR3 is 11 amino acids long. Germline V gene sequence: CDR1 MGHDK, CDR2 SYGVNS. The ends were cut back, 6 bases at V and 7 bases at J, with 9 bases in the middle. DNA for the CDR3: TGTGCCAGCAGGAAGCTATTTGAAGCTTTCTTT. This translates into CASRKLFEAFF.

The sample holds many counts of this clonotype. The chain employs TRBV6-1 and TRBJ2-2; 9 bases are a match to TRBD2. The CDR3 spans 15 residues. Trimming at V came to 1 base and at J to 7 bases, leaving 4 bases not matched to a gene. CDR1 is MNHNS, CDR2 SASEGT, per germline. CDR3 in DNA: TGTGCCAGCAGTGAAGGGACTAGCGTCATCGGGGAGCTGTTTTTT. This codes for CASSEGTSVIGELFF.

This clonotype was counted many times. The V gene is TRBV30, the J gene TRBJ1-3; D gene ambiguous. The germline CDR1 and CDR2 sequences are GTSNPN and SVGIG (reference sequence). The V end was cut by 3 bases, the J end by 2 bases, with 11 bases between. CDR3 length equals 14 residues. CDR3 nucleotide sequence: TGTGCCTGGAGAAGTTCAGGAGCTGGAAACACCATATATTTT. Its translation: CAWRSSGAGNTIYF.

At least ten counts were recorded for this clonotype. CDR3 nucleotide sequence: TGCAGTGCGGGGACTAGGGGACAGGGGGAGAAAGGGAATCAGCCCCAGCATTTT. Translation gives CSAGTRGQGEKGNQPQHF. V and J are TRBV20-1 and TRBJ1-5, with 11 bases that match TRBD1. Trimming cost V 6 bases and J 4 bases; bases outside gene matches: 17. The CDR3 totals 18 residues. Per the germline V gene, CDR1 is DFQATT and CDR2 is SNEGSKA (reference sequence).

The chain joins TRBV11-2 to TRBJ1-3, with 9 bases fitting TRBD1. The CDR3 is 16 amino acids. Germline V lookup: CDR1 SGHAT, CDR2 FQNNGV. J lost 4 bases, V lost 5 bases, and 9 bases had no gene match. CDR3 in amino acids: CASSDEQGAPGNTIYF. The CDR3 nucleotides are TGTGCCAGCAGCGATGAACAGGGGGCGCCAGGAAACACCATATATTTT.

This clonotype appeared many times. The chain employs TRBV6-2 or TRBV6-3 and TRBJ1-1; the match to TRBD1 covers 10 bases. This CDR3 spans 15 amino acids. In germline, CDR1 is MNHEY, CDR2 SVGEGT. With 5 bases clipped from V and 5 bases from J, the junction kept 8 bases outside the gene matches. The DNA of the CDR3 is TGTGCCAGCAGTCAACTGGGACAGGGGACTACTGAAGCTTTCTTT. This sequence encodes CASSQLGQGTTEAFF.

Only a few counts were recorded for this clonotype. This chain links TRBV6-5 with TRBJ1-1; D is possibly TRBD1 (6 bases). The CDR3 has 13 residues. V dropped 4 bases and J dropped 6 bases, with 12 bases sitting between them. The germline CDR1 and CDR2 sequences are MNHEY and SVGAGI. In DNA, the CDR3 is TGTGCCAGCAGTTTGAGGGGGAAGGCTGAAGCTTTCTTT. It encodes CASSLRGKAEAFF.

This clonotype has at least ten counts. J is TRBJ1-2 and V is TRBV30; D gene uncertain. This CDR3 has 12 amino acids. V was trimmed by 0 bases and J by 7 bases, leaving 9 bases between them. CDR1 is GTSNPN and CDR2 is SVGIG in the germline V gene (reference sequence). The CDR3 DNA is TGTGCCTGGAGTGTATCTGGACCTGGCTACACCTTC. Residues: CAWSVSGPGYTF.

The rearrangement joins TRBV6-4 to TRBJ1-6, with 8 bases matching TRBD1. The CDR3 consists of 15 residues. Germline CDR1 and CDR2: MRHNA and SNTAGT. After removal of 0 bases from V and 10 bases from J, the junction contained 5 bases not matched to a gene. The CDR3 DNA reads as TGTGCCAGCAGTGACTCCAGGGGGCGAGGGTCACCCCTCCACTTT. Amino acids: CASSDSRGRGSPLHF.

This clonotype was seen at least ten times. This chain uses TRBV6-2 or TRBV6-3 with TRBJ1-2; D is unresolved. Germline CDR1 and CDR2: MNHEY and SVGEGT. This CDR3 contains 15 residues. Trimming took 8 bases from V and 2 from J, leaving 18 bases between them. This CDR3 reads CASVNNRDKNYGYTF. As DNA, the CDR3 is TGTGCCAGCGTAAATAATCGGGATAAAAACTATGGCTACACCTTC.

This clonotype has a count of ten or more. This rearrangement joins TRBV6-5 to TRBJ1-1; tentative D call: TRBD1 (5 bases). Trimming removed 0 bases at V and 0 bases at J, with 11 bases between. Looked up from germline, CDR1 is MNHEY and CDR2 is SVGAGI. The CDR3 runs 16 residues. The CDR3 loop reads CASSYSNQGLNTEAFF. The CDR3 region has the DNA TGTGCCAGCAGTTACTCGAATCAGGGACTGAACACTGAAGCTTTCTTT.

This clonotype was detected a few times. One base away lies a much larger clone, so this may be a sequencing read error. The chain links TRBV29-1 to TRBJ2-7; the D is unclear. The V end was cut by 1 base, the J end by 3 bases, with 22 bases between. Germline V gives CDR1 SQVTM, CDR2 ANQGSEA. This CDR3 is 17 amino acids long. This chain's CDR3 is CSVEVFFSEPRRYEQYF. The CDR3 DNA sequence: TGCAGCGTTGAAGTTTTCTTTTCGGAGCCCCGCCGCTACGAGCAGTACTTC.

CDR3 coding DNA: TGTGCCAGCAGCGCCGAGGGACAGGGCTTCCCCCTAGCCAAAAACATTCAGTACTTC. It specifies CASSAEGQGFPLAKNIQYF. The chain links TRBV9 to TRBJ2-4; 9 positions agree with TRBD1. V lost 3 bases and J lost 0; bases outside the gene matches: 13. The CDR3 runs to 19 residues. Germline assignment: CDR1 SGDLS and CDR2 YYNGEE.

The V and J genes are TRBV28 and TRBJ1-5; 8 bases are a match to TRBD1. Germline CDR1 MDHEN, CDR2 SYDVKM. Trimming removed 4 bases from V and 4 bases from J; junction bases left unmatched: 9. This CDR3 has 16 residues. The CDR3 reads CASSSDLGQANQPQHF. The CDR3 DNA follows: TGTGCCAGCAGTTCCGACCTGGGACAGGCAAATCAGCCCCAGCATTTT.

At least ten counts were recorded for this clonotype. The chain links TRBV20-1 to TRBJ2-7; 8 nucleotides line up with TRBD2. CDR1 is DFQATT, CDR2 SNEGSKA, per germline (reference sequence). V shed 5 bases and J 3 bases; nucleotides not matched to a gene: 12. The CDR3 totals 15 residues. The CDR3 bases are TGCAGTGCTGCAAGAAGCGGGAGCATTGGCTACGAGCAGTACTTC. This codes for CSAARSGSIGYEQYF.

This clonotype has a count of ten or more. The chain couples TRBV6-2 or TRBV6-3 to TRBJ1-1; perhaps TRBD1 as D (6 bases). CDR3 length: 14 amino acids. Germline V lookup: CDR1 MNHEY, CDR2 SVGEGT. V gave up 0 bases and J gave up 4 bases, with 9 bases separating them. The CDR3 sequence: CASSYSGQFTEAFF. The DNA for the CDR3 is TGTGCCAGCAGTTACTCCGGACAGTTCACTGAAGCTTTCTTT.

The chain joins TRBV20-1 to TRBJ2-2; no firm D call. CDR1 is DFQATT and CDR2 is SNEGSKA in the germline V gene (reference sequence). The CDR3 has 15 amino acids. The V end was cut by 1 base, the J end by 5 bases, with 14 bases between. CDR3 loop: CSARVSLSETGELFF. CDR3 sequence (DNA): TGCAGTGCTAGAGTCTCTCTAAGCGAGACCGGGGAGCTGTTTTTT.

The table lists this clonotype with many counts. This chain joins TRBV20-1 and TRBJ1-1; 7 bases map to TRBD1. The CDR3 spans 14 residues. Germline CDR1 DFQATT, CDR2 SNEGSKA (reference sequence). V shed 1 base and J 1 base; nucleotides not matched to a gene: 3. The CDR3 DNA reads TGCAGTGCTAGAGCGGGACAGTGGAACACTGAAGCTTTCTTT. Protein sequence: CSARAGQWNTEAFF.

This clonotype was counted at least ten times. This chain uses TRBV11-2 with TRBJ2-5, with 8 bases that match TRBD1. This CDR3 contains 16 residues. The germline V gene has CDR1 SGHAT and CDR2 FQNNGV. Trimming removed 4 bases from V and 0 bases from J; junction bases left unmatched: 7. The CDR3 spells CASSSGQAPYQETQYF. The CDR3 nucleotides read TGTGCCAGCAGCTCGGGACAGGCTCCTTACCAAGAGACCCAGTACTTC.

This clonotype was found many times. The chain employs TRBV5-1 and TRBJ1-1; TRBD1 is a possible D gene (6 bases). Trimming took off 4 bases at V and 4 bases at J, with 17 bases between the two ends. The CDR3 is 15 residues long. Germline V gene lookup returns CDR1 SGHRS and CDR2 YFSETQ. CDR3 residues: CASSGTTGPGTEAFF. The CDR3 DNA sequence: TGCGCCAGCAGCGGAACAACAGGGCCTGGCACTGAAGCTTTCTTT.

V gene TRBV6-5 combines with J gene TRBJ1-5; tentative D call: TRBD1 (5 bases). This CDR3 spans 16 amino acids. V lost 4 bases to trimming and J lost 4 bases, with 17 bases between them. Germline-derived CDR1 and CDR2 are MNHEY and SVGAGI. This chain's CDR3 is CASSSLHGTDNQPQHF. In nucleotides, the CDR3 is TGTGCCAGCAGTTCCCTACACGGGACCGATAATCAGCCCCAGCATTTT.

This clonotype was picked up many times. The chain is built from TRBV6-2 or TRBV6-3 and TRBJ2-7, with 8 bases matching TRBD1. Germline V gives CDR1 MNHEY, CDR2 SVGEGT. The trim removed 6 bases at V and 6 bases at J, leaving 13 bases unmatched. This CDR3 contains 15 residues. This CDR3 is CASSPTRTGSREQYF. The CDR3 DNA is TGTGCCAGCAGCCCCACCCGGACAGGGAGCCGCGAGCAGTACTTC.